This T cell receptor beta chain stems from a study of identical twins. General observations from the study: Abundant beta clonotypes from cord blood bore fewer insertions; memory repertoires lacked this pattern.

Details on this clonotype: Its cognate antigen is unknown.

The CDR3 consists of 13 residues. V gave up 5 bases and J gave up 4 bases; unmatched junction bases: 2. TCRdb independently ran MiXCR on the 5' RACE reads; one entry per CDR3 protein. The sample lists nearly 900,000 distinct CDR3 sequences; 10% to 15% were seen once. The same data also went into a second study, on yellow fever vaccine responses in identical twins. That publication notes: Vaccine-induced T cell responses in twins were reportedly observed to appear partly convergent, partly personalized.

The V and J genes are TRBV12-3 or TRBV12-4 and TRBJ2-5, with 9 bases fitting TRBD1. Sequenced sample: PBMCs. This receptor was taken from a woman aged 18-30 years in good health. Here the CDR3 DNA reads TGTGCCAGCAGTCACAGGGGGCGAGAGACCCAGTACTTC. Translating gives CASSHRGRETQYF.